One and the same sample provided the 32 T cell receptor beta chains below, sequenced in a study of cytomegalovirus exposure and HLA in healthy donors. The PCR ran on 60 Vbeta and 13 Jbeta primers. Clones were read by immunoSEQ multiplex PCR, and TCRdb kept only the in-frame ones, dropping some. The sample consists of 200,000 to 300,000 clones, around 76% of them appearing once. Sequencing input: PBMCs. The origin of the receptors is a woman aged 40 to 50 in good health and CMV-seropositive.

This chain connects TRBV4-1 to TRBJ1-4, with no clear D. The germline V gene has CDR1 MGHRA and CDR2 YSYEKL. V was cut by 0 bases and J by 6 bases, with 11 bases left in between. The CDR3 extends over 15 amino acids. CDR3 region: CASSQDEGPYEKLFF. The CDR3 bases are TGCGCCAGCAGCCAAGATGAGGGCCCGTATGAAAAACTGTTTTTT.

This chain uses TRBV11-2 with TRBJ2-6, with 13 bases aligning to TRBD2. Germline V lookup: CDR1 SGHAT, CDR2 FQNNGV. The CDR3 totals 18 residues. V dropped 5 bases and J dropped 0; count of bases not matched to a gene: 4. DNA of the CDR3: TGTGCCAGCAGCCCGCGACTAGCGGGGGGCTCTGGGGCCAACGTCCTGACTTTC. Its protein product is CASSPRLAGGSGANVLTF.

J is TRBJ1-2 and V is TRBV4-3, with 11 bases lining up with TRBD1. Germline CDR1 LGHNA, CDR2 YSLEER. This CDR3 has 18 residues. Losses at the gene ends were 4 bases for V and 7 bases for J; bases not matched to a gene: 17. The CDR3 is CASSRATGTGTGGFGYTF. The CDR3 DNA sequence: TGCGCCAGCAGCCGGGCTACAGGAACCGGGACAGGGGGTTTTGGCTACACCTTC.

The gene calls are TRBV27 and TRBJ2-5, with unresolved D. The DNA matches TRBJ2-7 better at its end, which makes the J call doubtful. The germline V gene encodes CDR1 MNHEY and CDR2 SMNVEV (reference sequence). The CDR3 has 14 amino acids. CDR3 region: CASSKDGTAYEQYF. The CDR3 DNA reads as TGTGCCAGTAGTAAAGACGGTACAGCCTACGAGCAGTACTTC.

The J gene is TRBJ1-1, the V gene TRBV7-2, with TRBD1 as a possible D gene (6 bases). CDR1 SGHTA and CDR2 FQGNSA come from the germline V gene. V was clipped by 4 bases and J by 1 base, with 13 bases between them. CDR3 size: 15 residues. CDR3 DNA: TGTGCCAGCAGCTCCTTTACAGGGAAGAACACTGAAGCTTTCTTT. Translating gives CASSSFTGKNTEAFF.

V and J are TRBV30 and TRBJ2-7; possible D gene TRBD2, 5 bases. This CDR3 has 14 residues. Per the germline V gene, CDR1 is GTSNPN and CDR2 is SVGIG (reference sequence). Trimming shortened V by 0 bases and J by 7 bases, and 16 bases separated the two germline ends. The CDR3 nucleotides are TGTGCCTGGAGTGTGGACTCTTTTCGGGATGAGCAGTACTTC. Its protein product is CAWSVDSFRDEQYF. Complete variable domain (other parts from reference TRBV30 and TRBJ2-7): SQTIHQWPATLVQPVGSPLSLECTVEGTSNPNLYWYRQAAGRGLQLLFYSVGIGQISSEVPQNLSASRPQDRQFILSSKKLLLSDSGFYLCAWSVDSFRDEQYFGPGTRLTVT.

The chain is built from TRBV7-9 and TRBJ2-5; D possibly corresponds to TRBD1 (5 bases). The CDR3 is 14 residues long. Germline assignment: CDR1 SEHNR and CDR2 FQNEAQ (reference sequence). The V end lost 0 bases, the J end lost 3 bases, and 8 bases lay between the germline ends. CDR3 loop: CASSLATVEETQYF. The CDR3 DNA reads as TGTGCCAGCAGCTTAGCGACAGTTGAAGAGACCCAGTACTTC.

The rearrangement links TRBV7-6 to TRBJ2-7, with D tentatively TRBD1 (6 bases). The V gene's germline CDR1 is SGHVS and CDR2 FNYEAQ. CDR3 length equals 13 residues. Between the trimmed V and J ends, which lost 5 bases and 2 bases, there was a span of 10 bases. The CDR3 sequence: CASSPRTAYEQYF. CDR3 nucleotide sequence: TGTGCCAGCAGCCCTCGGACAGCCTACGAGCAGTACTTC.

As to this clone: No DNA is shown, since the ends of the CDR3 on it are uncertain; the CDR3 is the one TCRdb lists. This chain connects TRBV21-1 to TRBJ1-5. TRBV21-1 constitutes a pseudogene. The CDR3 spans 15 residues, counting both ends. This CDR3 reads CASSKVGGGNQPQHF.

V usage is TRBV6-1 and J usage is TRBJ1-5, with 8 bases aligning to TRBD1. Looked up from germline, CDR1 is MNHNS and CDR2 is SASEGT. The CDR3 covers 13 residues. With 11 bases clipped from V and 4 bases from J, the junction kept 7 bases outside the gene matches. In nucleotides, the CDR3 is TGTGCCGGGGGACAGGAGGGTAATCAGCCCCAGCATTTT. It translates to CAGGQEGNQPQHF.

The chain combines TRBV4-3 with TRBJ2-1, with 10 bases fitting TRBD2. CDR1 is LGHNA, CDR2 YSLEER, per germline. J lost 1 base, V lost 3 bases, and 9 bases had no gene match. The length of the CDR3 is 18 residues. CDR3 residues: CASSQGVFSGGSYNEQFF. In DNA, the CDR3 is TGCGCCAGCAGCCAGGGAGTATTTAGCGGGGGGTCCTACAATGAGCAGTTCTTC.

The chain couples TRBV5-4 to TRBJ2-5; TRBD1 aligns across 7 bases. V shed 4 bases and J 0 bases; nucleotides not matched to a gene: 6. Per germline, CDR1 SGHNT and CDR2 YYREEE (reference sequence). This CDR3 contains 15 residues. This CDR3 is CASSPQTGNQETQYF. CDR3 nucleotide sequence: TGTGCCAGCAGCCCGCAGACAGGGAACCAAGAGACCCAGTACTTC. The variable domain in full, completed from reference TRBV5-4 and TRBJ2-5, reads ETGVTQSPTHLIKTRGQQVTLRCSSQSGHNTVSWYQQALGQGPQFIFQYYREEENGRGNFPPRFSGLQFPNYSSELNVNALELDDSALYLCASSPQTGNQETQYFGPGTRLLVL.

The chain carries TRBV10-1 and TRBJ2-5; D possibly corresponds to TRBD2 (6 bases). The CDR3 has 13 amino acids. The V and J ends lost 0 bases and 5 bases respectively, with 7 bases between them. Germline values: CDR1 WNHNN, CDR2 SYGVQD (reference sequence). In nucleotides, the CDR3 is TGCGCCAGCAGTGAGTCTGCGGGGGAGACCCAGTACTTC. This translates into CASSESAGETQYF.

The rearrangement uses TRBV18 and TRBJ2-7, with TRBD1 identical over 9 bases. The trim removed 2 bases at V and 4 bases at J, leaving 3 bases unmatched. Per germline, CDR1 KGHSH and CDR2 LQKENI. The CDR3 totals 14 residues. The CDR3 bases are TGTGCCAGCTCACCAACAGGGGGCGCGTACGAGCAGTACTTC. The encoded protein is CASSPTGGAYEQYF.

The chain combines TRBV4-2 with TRBJ1-1; D gene unclear. CDR3 length: 15 amino acids. Germline lookup yields CDR1 LGHNA and CDR2 YNFKEQ. The germline V and J ends were trimmed by 0 bases and 8 bases, with 16 bases remaining between them. CDR3 sequence reads: CASSQDKYGEKEAFF. The CDR3 DNA follows: TGTGCCAGCAGCCAAGATAAGTACGGGGAGAAAGAAGCTTTCTTT.

The V gene is TRBV2, the J gene TRBJ2-5; TRBD1 matches at 7 bases. Germline V gene data show CDR1 as SNHLY and CDR2 as FYNNEI. The CDR3 runs to 15 residues. J gave up 1 base and V 7 bases, and 9 bases lay outside the gene matches. CDR3 sequence: CASKRYGTAQETQYF. CDR3 bases: TGTGCCAGCAAGCGATACGGGACAGCCCAAGAGACCCAGTACTTC.

The DNA of the CDR3 is TGTGCCAGCAGCCCCCAGGGGGGGAACACCGGGGAGCTGTTTTTT. Its protein product is CASSPQGGNTGELFF. The V call is TRBV7-9, the J call TRBJ2-2; maybe TRBD1 (7 bases). The CDR3 loop spans 15 amino acids. The germline gives CDR1 SEHNR, CDR2 FQNEAQ (reference sequence). Trimming cost V 5 bases and J 1 base, with 11 bases left between them.

As concerns this clone: The junction shows a germline mismatch at one end, possibly a read error. CDR3: CASSLAGSSGADVLTF. In nucleotides, the CDR3 is TGCGCCAGCAGCTTGGCCGGGAGCTCTGGGGCCGACGTCCTGACTTTC. This chain links TRBV5-1 with TRBJ2-6; a possible D gene is TRBD2 (6 bases). Germline-derived CDR1 and CDR2 are SGHRS and YFSETQ. The CDR3 covers 16 residues. Supplemented by reference TRBV5-1 and TRBJ2-6, the full variable domain reads KAGVTQTPRYLIKTRGQQVTLSCSPISGHRSVSWYQQTPGQGLQFLFEYFSETQRNKGNFPGRFSGRQFSNSRSEMNVSTLELGDSALYLCASSLAGSSGADVLTFGAGSRLTVL.

V usage is TRBV7-2 and J usage is TRBJ1-1; D is ambiguous. The CDR3 spans 13 residues. CDR1 SGHTA and CDR2 FQGNSA come from the germline V gene. Between the trimmed V and J ends, which lost 5 bases and 1 base, there was a span of 8 bases. CDR3 in DNA: TGTGCCAGCAGCACACGCCGGAACACTGAAGCTTTCTTT. This sequence encodes CASSTRRNTEAFF.

The V call is TRBV6-7, the J call TRBJ2-3; possible D gene TRBD1, 6 bases. TRBV6-7 is classed as an ORF, of uncertain function. V lost 4 bases, J lost 1 base, and 18 bases lay in between. The CDR3 runs to 17 residues. The DNA for the CDR3 is TGTGCCAGCAGTTTACCTCACAGGGCGGAGGGCACAGATACGCAGTATTTT. This translates into CASSLPHRAEGTDTQYF.

This rearrangement joins TRBV2 to TRBJ1-2; 7 nucleotides match TRBD1. With V trimmed by 3 bases and J by 2 bases, 6 bases remained unmatched. Germline V gene data show CDR1 as SNHLY and CDR2 as FYNNEI. This CDR3 spans 15 amino acids. The CDR3 protein is CASSEGQLANYGYTF. The CDR3 bases are TGTGCCAGCAGTGAGGGACAGCTAGCGAACTATGGCTACACCTTC.

This sequence joins TRBV7-9 and TRBJ2-3, with D tentatively TRBD2 (6 bases). Germline loops: CDR1 SEHNR, CDR2 FQNEAQ (reference sequence). CDR3 length equals 14 residues. The V end was cut by 2 bases, the J end by 2 bases, with 8 bases between. This CDR3 is CASSLRDFTDTQYF. The CDR3 DNA follows: TGTGCCAGCAGCTTAAGGGACTTCACAGATACGCAGTATTTT.

The genes are TRBV6-4 and TRBJ1-5; no clear D gene. The CDR3 runs to 13 residues. Germline values: CDR1 MRHNA, CDR2 SNTAGT. The ends were cut back, 2 bases at V and 4 bases at J, with 6 bases in the middle. CDR3 in amino acids: CASSDEANQPQHF. Written as DNA, the CDR3 is TGTGCCAGCAGTGACGAGGCGAATCAGCCCCAGCATTTT.

The J gene is TRBJ2-7, the V gene TRBV6-5, with 11 bases lining up with TRBD2. Unmatched junction bases numbered 7, after V lost 2 bases and J lost 7 bases. Germline CDR1 is MNHEY and CDR2 is SVGAGI. The CDR3 spans 15 residues. CDR3 in amino acids: CASSYTSGRRSEQYF. The CDR3 DNA sequence: TGTGCCAGCAGTTACACTAGCGGGAGAAGAAGTGAGCAGTACTTC.

The V and J genes are TRBV7-2 and TRBJ2-7; the match to TRBD1 covers 9 bases. Germline V gene sequence: CDR1 SGHTA, CDR2 FQGNSA. V lost 5 bases to trimming and J lost 4 bases; unmatched junction nucleotides: 6. The CDR3 loop spans 14 amino acids. The CDR3 DNA reads TGTGCCAGCAGCCTTGGACAGGGGTTATACGAGCAGTACTTC. Amino acids: CASSLGQGLYEQYF.

This chain joins TRBV5-8 and TRBJ1-1; 9 nucleotides line up with TRBD1. V shed 2 bases, J shed 3 bases, and the junction held 5 bases outside the gene matches. The CDR3 sequence is 15 residues long. Germline V CDR1 and CDR2: SGHTS, YDEGEE. The CDR3 bases are TGTGCCAGCAGCTTAACAGGGGGCCGAGACACTGAAGCTTTCTTT. Translated: CASSLTGGRDTEAFF.

This rearrangement joins TRBV11-2 to TRBJ2-4; 9 positions agree with TRBD1. Per germline, CDR1 SGHAT and CDR2 FQNNGV. V dropped 5 bases and J dropped 1; count of bases not matched to a gene: 15. The length of the CDR3 is 19 residues. In DNA, the CDR3 is TGTGCCAGCAGCCAACATGACAGGGGGAAAGCCCGCGCCAAAAACATTCAGTACTTC. It encodes CASSQHDRGKARAKNIQYF.

This clone was seen only once. This chain connects TRBV7-9 to TRBJ1-4; D unclear. CDR1 is SEHNR, CDR2 FQNEAQ, per germline (reference sequence). The V gene lost 5 bases and the J gene lost 0 bases, with 19 bases spanning the gap. The CDR3 consists of 18 residues. CDR3 DNA sequence: TGTGCCAGCAGCCCCGCTCCGGGGAACGGAGCAACTAATGAAAAACTGTTTTTT. This sequence encodes CASSPAPGNGATNEKLFF.

The chain joins TRBV7-3 to TRBJ2-2, with D maybe TRBD1 (6 bases). V shed 11 bases and J shed 8 bases, with 15 bases lying between them. The CDR3 runs 12 residues. Germline CDR1 reads SGHTA; CDR2 reads FQGTGA. The CDR3 sequence: CASTRGKGELFF. Written as DNA, the CDR3 is TGTGCCTCCACCAGGGGCAAGGGGGAGCTGTTTTTT.

The chain recombines TRBV5-4 with TRBJ1-1, with 7 bases lining up with TRBD1. The CDR3 has 17 residues. J lost 0 bases, V lost 3 bases, and 11 bases had no gene match. In germline, CDR1 is SGHNT, CDR2 YYREEE (reference sequence). For the CDR3, the DNA is TGTGCCAGCAGCTCGACCGGACAGGAGCCTATGAACACTGAAGCTTTCTTT. Encoded protein: CASSSTGQEPMNTEAFF. Using reference TRBV5-4 and TRBJ1-1 for the parts outside the CDR3, the full variable domain is ETGVTQSPTHLIKTRGQQVTLRCSSQSGHNTVSWYQQALGQGPQFIFQYYREEENGRGNFPPRFSGLQFPNYSSELNVNALELDDSALYLCASSSTGQEPMNTEAFFGQGTRLTVV.

The chain links TRBV6-6 to TRBJ2-7; 7 nucleotides agree with TRBD2. J was trimmed by 2 bases and V by 6 bases; bases with no gene match: 10. Germline-derived CDR1 and CDR2 are MNHNY and SVGAGI (reference sequence). This CDR3 region has 15 residues. DNA of the CDR3: TGTGCCAGCAGCTCCCCTGGGGGAGGGACCTACGAGCAGTACTTC. Protein: CASSSPGGGTYEQYF.

This rearrangement joins TRBV12-5 to TRBJ1-2, with D tentatively TRBD1 (5 bases). This CDR3 is 16 amino acids long. CDR1 is LGHNT, CDR2 FRNRAP, per germline. V was cut by 4 bases and J by 4 bases, with 19 bases left in between. CDR3 amino acids: CASGSSRDQGRYGYTF. Written as DNA, the CDR3 is TGTGCTAGTGGTTCCTCCCGTGACCAGGGCCGCTATGGCTACACCTTC.